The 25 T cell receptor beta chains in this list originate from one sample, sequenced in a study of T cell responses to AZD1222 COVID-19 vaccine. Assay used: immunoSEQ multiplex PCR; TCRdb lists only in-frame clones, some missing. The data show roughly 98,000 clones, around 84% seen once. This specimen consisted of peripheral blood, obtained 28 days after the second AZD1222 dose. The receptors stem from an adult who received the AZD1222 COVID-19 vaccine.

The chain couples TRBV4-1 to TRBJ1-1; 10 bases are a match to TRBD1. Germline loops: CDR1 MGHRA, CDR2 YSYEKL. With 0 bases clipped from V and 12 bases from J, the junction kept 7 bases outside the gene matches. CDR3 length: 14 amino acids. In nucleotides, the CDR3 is TGCGCCAGCAGCCAAGAGGGACAGGGGAGATCGACTTTCTTT. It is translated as CASSQEGQGRSTFF.

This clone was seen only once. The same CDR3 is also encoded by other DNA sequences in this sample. CDR3 sequence: CASSLSGGSYEQYF. CDR3 sequence (DNA): TGTGCCAGCAGCTTGTCGGGAGGGTCCTACGAGCAGTACTTC. The chain couples TRBV5-4 to TRBJ2-7; 8 positions match TRBD2. The CDR3 contains 14 residues. J was trimmed by 1 base and V by 1 base; bases with no gene match: 1. Per the germline V gene, CDR1 is SGHNT and CDR2 is YYREEE (reference sequence).

The CDR3 nucleotides read TGTGCCAGCAGTTACTCGTTCGACAGGCGCCATAGCAATCAGCCCCAGCATTTT. It is translated as CASSYSFDRRHSNQPQHF. The chain is built from TRBV6-2 or TRBV6-3 and TRBJ1-5; tentatively, D is TRBD1 (6 bases). The CDR3 has 18 amino acids. The V gene lost 0 bases and the J gene lost 0 bases, with 15 bases spanning the gap. CDR1 and CDR2 from the germline V gene are MNHEY and SVGEGT.

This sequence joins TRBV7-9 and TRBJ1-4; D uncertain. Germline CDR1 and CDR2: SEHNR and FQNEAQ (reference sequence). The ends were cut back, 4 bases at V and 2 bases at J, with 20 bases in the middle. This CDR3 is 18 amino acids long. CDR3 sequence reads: CASSSARDTYFTNEKLFF. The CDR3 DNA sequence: TGTGCCAGCAGCTCCGCAAGGGATACCTATTTTACTAATGAAAAACTGTTTTTT.

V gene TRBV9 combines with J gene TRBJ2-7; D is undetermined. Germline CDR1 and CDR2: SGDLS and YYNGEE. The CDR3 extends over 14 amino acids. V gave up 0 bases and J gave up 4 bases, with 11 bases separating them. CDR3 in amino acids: CASSVGPLEYEQYF. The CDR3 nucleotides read TGTGCCAGCAGCGTAGGGCCTTTAGAGTACGAGCAGTACTTC.

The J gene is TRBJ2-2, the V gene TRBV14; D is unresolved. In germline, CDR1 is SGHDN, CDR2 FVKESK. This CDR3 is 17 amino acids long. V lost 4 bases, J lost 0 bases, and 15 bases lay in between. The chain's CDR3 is CASSPTSLAANTGELFF. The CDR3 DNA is TGTGCCAGCAGCCCGACGTCGTTAGCAGCGAACACCGGGGAGCTGTTTTTT.

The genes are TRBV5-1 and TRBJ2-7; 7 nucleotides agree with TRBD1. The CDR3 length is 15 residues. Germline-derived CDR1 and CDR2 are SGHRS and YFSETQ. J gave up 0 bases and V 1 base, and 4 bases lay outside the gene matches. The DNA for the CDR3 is TGCGCCAGCAGCTTGTTACCAGGGGGCTCCTACGAGCAGTACTTC. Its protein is CASSLLPGGSYEQYF. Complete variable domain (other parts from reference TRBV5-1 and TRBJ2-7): KAGVTQTPRYLIKTRGQQVTLSCSPISGHRSVSWYQQTPGQGLQFLFEYFSETQRNKGNFPGRFSGRQFSNSRSEMNVSTLELGDSALYLCASSLLPGGSYEQYFGPGTRLTVT.

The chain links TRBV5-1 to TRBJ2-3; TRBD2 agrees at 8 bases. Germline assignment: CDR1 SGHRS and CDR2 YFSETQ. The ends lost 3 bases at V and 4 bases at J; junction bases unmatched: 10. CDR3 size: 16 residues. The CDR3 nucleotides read TGCGCCAGCAGCTCCGCCGGGACTAGTTCCCCAGATACGCAGTATTTT. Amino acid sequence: CASSSAGTSSPDTQYF.

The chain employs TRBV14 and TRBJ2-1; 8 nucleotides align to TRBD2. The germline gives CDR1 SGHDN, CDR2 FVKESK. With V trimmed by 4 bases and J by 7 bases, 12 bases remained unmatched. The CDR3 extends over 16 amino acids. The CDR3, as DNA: TGTGCCAGCAGCCCCGGGCCGGGAGGGCCCAGGAATGAGCAGTTCTTC. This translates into CASSPGPGGPRNEQFF.

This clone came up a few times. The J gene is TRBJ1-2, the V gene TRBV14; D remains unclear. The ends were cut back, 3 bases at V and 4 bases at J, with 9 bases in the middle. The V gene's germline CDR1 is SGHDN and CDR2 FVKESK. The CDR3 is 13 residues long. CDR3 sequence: CASSQGFSYGYTF. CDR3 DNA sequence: TGTGCCAGCAGCCAGGGGTTCAGCTATGGCTACACCTTC.

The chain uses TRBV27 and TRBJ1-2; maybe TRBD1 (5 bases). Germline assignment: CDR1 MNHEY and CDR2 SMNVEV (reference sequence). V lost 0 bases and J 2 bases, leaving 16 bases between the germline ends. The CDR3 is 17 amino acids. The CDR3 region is CASSLSPRVGVNYGYTF. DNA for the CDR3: TGTGCCAGCAGTTTATCTCCCCGGGTGGGGGTCAACTATGGCTACACCTTC.

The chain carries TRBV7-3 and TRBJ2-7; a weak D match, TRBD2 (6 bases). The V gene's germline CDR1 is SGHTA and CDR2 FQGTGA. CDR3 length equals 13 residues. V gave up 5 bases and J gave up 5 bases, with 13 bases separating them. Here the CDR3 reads CASSARGSHEQYF. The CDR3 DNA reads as TGTGCCAGCAGCGCCCGGGGGTCCCACGAGCAGTACTTC.

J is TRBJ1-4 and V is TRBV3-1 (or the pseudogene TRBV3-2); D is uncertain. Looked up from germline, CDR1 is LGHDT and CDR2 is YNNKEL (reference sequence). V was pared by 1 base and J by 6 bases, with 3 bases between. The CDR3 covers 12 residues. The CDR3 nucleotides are TGTGCCAGCAGCCAAGGAGATGAAAAACTGTTTTTT. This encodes CASSQGDEKLFF.

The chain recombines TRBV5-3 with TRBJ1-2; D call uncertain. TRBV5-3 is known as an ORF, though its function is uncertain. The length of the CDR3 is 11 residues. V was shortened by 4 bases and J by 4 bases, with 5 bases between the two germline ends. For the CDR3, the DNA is TGTGCCAGAAGCCATGGCTATGGCTACACCTTC. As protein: CARSHGYGYTF.

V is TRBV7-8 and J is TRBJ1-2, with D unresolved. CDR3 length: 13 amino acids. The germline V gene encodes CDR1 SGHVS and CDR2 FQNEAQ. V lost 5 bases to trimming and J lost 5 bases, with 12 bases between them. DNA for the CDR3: TGTGCCAGCAGCGGTGGACGGAGATATGGCTACACCTTC. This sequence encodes CASSGGRRYGYTF.

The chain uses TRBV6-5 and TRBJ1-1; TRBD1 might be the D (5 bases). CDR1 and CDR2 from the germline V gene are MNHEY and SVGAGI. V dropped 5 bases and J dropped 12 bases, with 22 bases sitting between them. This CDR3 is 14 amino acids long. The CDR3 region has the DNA TGTGCCAGCAGTACCGGGACTCTGCGAGGAGGGACTTTCTTT. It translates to CASSTGTLRGGTFF.

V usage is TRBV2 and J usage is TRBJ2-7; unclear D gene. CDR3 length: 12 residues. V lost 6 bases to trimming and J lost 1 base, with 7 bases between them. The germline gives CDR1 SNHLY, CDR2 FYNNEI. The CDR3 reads CASSWASYEQYF. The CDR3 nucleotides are TGTGCCAGCAGCTGGGCATCCTACGAGCAGTACTTC.

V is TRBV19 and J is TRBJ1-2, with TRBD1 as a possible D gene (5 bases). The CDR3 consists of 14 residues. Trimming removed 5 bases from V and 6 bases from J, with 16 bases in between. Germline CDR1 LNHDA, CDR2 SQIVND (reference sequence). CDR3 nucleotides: TGTGCCAGTAGTTTCTCCGACAGACCCCATGGCTACACCTTC. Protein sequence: CASSFSDRPHGYTF.

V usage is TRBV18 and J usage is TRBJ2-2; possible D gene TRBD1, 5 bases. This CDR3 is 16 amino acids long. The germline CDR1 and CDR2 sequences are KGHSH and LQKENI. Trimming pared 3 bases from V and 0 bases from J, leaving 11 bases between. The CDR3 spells CASSPQGPTNTGELFF. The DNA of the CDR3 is TGTGCCAGCTCACCGCAGGGCCCAACGAACACCGGGGAGCTGTTTTTT. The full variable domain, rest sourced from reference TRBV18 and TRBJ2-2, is NAGVMQNPRHLVRRRGQEARLRCSPMKGHSHVYWYRQLPEEGLKFMVYLQKENIIDESGMPKERFSAEFPKEGPSILRIQQVVRGDSAAYFCASSPQGPTNTGELFFGEGSRLTVL.

The CDR3 DNA follows: TGTGCCAGCAGCCAAGAAGAGGCAGGGGTCGGTGGCTACACCTTC. This sequence encodes CASSQEEAGVGGYTF. The V call is TRBV4-2, the J call TRBJ1-2; perhaps TRBD1 as D (6 bases). Trimming cost V 0 bases and J 7 bases, with 15 bases left between them. The germline gives CDR1 LGHNA, CDR2 YNFKEQ. The CDR3 runs 15 residues.

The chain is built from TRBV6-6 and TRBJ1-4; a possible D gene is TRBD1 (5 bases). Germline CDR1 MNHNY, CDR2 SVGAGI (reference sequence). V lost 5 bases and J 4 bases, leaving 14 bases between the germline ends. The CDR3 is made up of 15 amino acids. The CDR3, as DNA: TGTGCCAGCAGTCCCTGGGGCAGGGTTAATGAAAAACTGTTTTTT. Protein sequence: CASSPWGRVNEKLFF.

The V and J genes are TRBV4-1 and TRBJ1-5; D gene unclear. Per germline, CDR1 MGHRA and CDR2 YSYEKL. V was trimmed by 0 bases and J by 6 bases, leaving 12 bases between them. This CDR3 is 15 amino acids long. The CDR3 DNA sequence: TGCGCCAGCAGCCAAGAGAACAGCTTCCCTCAGCCCCAGCATTTT. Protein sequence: CASSQENSFPQPQHF.

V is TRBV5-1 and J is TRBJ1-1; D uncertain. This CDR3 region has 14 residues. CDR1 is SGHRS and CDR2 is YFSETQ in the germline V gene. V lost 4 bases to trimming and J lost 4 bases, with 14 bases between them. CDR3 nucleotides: TGCGCCAGCAGCCCTACCCCTGGGAGCACTGAAGCTTTCTTT. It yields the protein CASSPTPGSTEAFF. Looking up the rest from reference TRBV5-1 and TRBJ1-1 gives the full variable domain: KAGVTQTPRYLIKTRGQQVTLSCSPISGHRSVSWYQQTPGQGLQFLFEYFSETQRNKGNFPGRFSGRQFSNSRSEMNVSTLELGDSALYLCASSPTPGSTEAFFGQGTRLTVV.

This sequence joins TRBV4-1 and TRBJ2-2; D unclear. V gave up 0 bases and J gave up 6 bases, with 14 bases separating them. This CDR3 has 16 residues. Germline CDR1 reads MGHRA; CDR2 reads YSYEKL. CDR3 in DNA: TGCGCCAGCAGCCAAGATCGCGGATGGGTTGCCGGGGAGCTGTTTTTT. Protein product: CASSQDRGWVAGELFF.

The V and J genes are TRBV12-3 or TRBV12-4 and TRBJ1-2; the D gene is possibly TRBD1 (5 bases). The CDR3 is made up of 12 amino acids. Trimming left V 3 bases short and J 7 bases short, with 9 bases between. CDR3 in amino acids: CASSFRDAGYTF. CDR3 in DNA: TGTGCCAGCAGTTTCCGGGACGCTGGCTACACCTTC.